Below, 13 T cell receptor beta chains from the same sample are listed, as sequenced in a study of CD8 T cells in ankylosing spondylitis. Study-level points and caveats: Apparently characteristic of ankylosing spondylitis blood was a TCR beta motif (about eight highly homologous variants).

TCRdb independently ran MiXCR on the 5' RACE reads; one entry per CDR3 protein. The sample lists fewer than 500,000 distinct CDR3 sequences, 20% to 30% occurring once. Their recognized antigens are unknown. Sequenced input: blood, either unsorted or a sorted T cell fraction (not recorded which). The source of these receptors is a male donor with ankylosing spondylitis.

This clonotype has just a few counts. This chain joins TRBV4-1 and TRBJ2-2; perhaps TRBD2 as D (6 bases). V lost 3 bases to trimming and J lost 0 bases, with 11 bases between them. This CDR3 region has 16 residues. Germline V gives CDR1 MGHRA, CDR2 YSYEKL. The CDR3 sequence: CASSQGTHANTGELFF. The CDR3 DNA follows: TGCGCCAGCAGCCAGGGGACTCACGCGAACACCGGGGAGCTGTTTTTT.

This chain uses TRBV21-1 with TRBJ2-3; no DNA check was done on the table's D call, TRBD2. TRBV21-1 is a pseudogene segment. The length of the CDR3 is 14 residues. Here the CDR3 reads CASFLAASTDTQYF. CDR3 nucleotides: TGTGCCAGCTTCCTAGCGGCTAGCACAGATACGCAGTATTTT.

The V call is TRBV4-2, the J call TRBJ2-1, with 11 bases aligning to TRBD2. This CDR3 is built from 15 residues. V lost 2 bases and J lost 6; bases outside the gene matches: 3. CDR1 LGHNA and CDR2 YNFKEQ come from the germline V gene. CDR3 nucleotides: TGTGCCAGCAGCCAAATAGCGGGAGGGAGCAATGAGCAGTTCTTC. Translated, it gives CASSQIAGGSNEQFF.

The chain combines TRBV11-2 with TRBJ2-2, with TRBD2 matching over 8 bases. J was trimmed by 9 bases and V by 2 bases; bases with no gene match: 26. Germline CDR1 is SGHAT and CDR2 is FQNNGV. CDR3 length equals 21 residues. CDR3 coding DNA: TGTGCCAGCAGCTTATTCCTACACCCTGGAGCGGGAGAGAGGGGGGAGCGGGAGCTGTTTTTT. The encoded protein is CASSLFLHPGAGERGERELFF.

This rearrangement joins TRBV6-6 to TRBJ2-7; D is unclear. V was shortened by 6 bases and J by 3 bases, with 6 bases between the two germline ends. From germline, CDR1 is MNHNY and CDR2 SVGAGI (reference sequence). The CDR3 runs to 11 residues. The CDR3 sequence: CASRNIYEQYF. Written as DNA, the CDR3 is TGTGCCAGCAGAAATATCTACGAGCAGTACTTC.

This CDR3 is CASSLSAGENYGYTF. The CDR3 DNA reads as TGCGCCAGCAGCTTGTCTGCGGGCGAAAACTATGGCTACACCTTC. The genes are TRBV5-1 and TRBJ1-2; D unresolved. Germline-derived CDR1 and CDR2 are SGHRS and YFSETQ. The CDR3 totals 15 residues. V lost 1 base and J lost 2, with 12 bases in between.

The chain combines TRBV4-1 with TRBJ2-1; 8 bases fit TRBD2. CDR3 length equals 14 residues. V lost 1 base, J lost 10 bases, and 6 bases stayed unmatched. Per germline, CDR1 MGHRA and CDR2 YSYEKL. CDR3 coding DNA: TGCGCCAGCAGCCAAGTCAGAGCGGGAGTGGAGCAGTTCTTC. Encoded protein: CASSQVRAGVEQFF.

This chain joins TRBV7-9 and TRBJ1-1; unclear D gene. The CDR3 totals 13 residues. With 3 bases removed from V and 2 bases from J, the gap between germline ends came to 7 bases. Looked up from germline, CDR1 is SEHNR and CDR2 is FQNEAQ (reference sequence). CDR3 sequence reads: CASSFQVNTEAFF. CDR3 in DNA: TGTGCCAGCAGCTTCCAGGTTAACACTGAAGCTTTCTTT.

This clonotype occurred a few times. The V and J genes are TRBV20-1 and TRBJ2-3; D gene unclear. Per germline, CDR1 DFQATT and CDR2 SNEGSKA (reference sequence). V gave up 8 bases and J gave up 0 bases, with 12 bases separating them. The CDR3 contains 13 residues. The chain's CDR3 is CSPAGASTDTQYF. CDR3 in DNA: TGCAGTCCGGCCGGTGCTAGCACAGATACGCAGTATTTT.

The chain recombines TRBV29-1 with TRBJ2-7; TRBD2 matches at 9 bases. Trimming at V came to 6 bases and at J to 1 base, leaving 13 bases not matched to a gene. The CDR3 is 16 amino acids. The germline V gene has CDR1 SQVTM and CDR2 ANQGSEA. The CDR3 protein is CSVKTGTSRNSYEQYF. CDR3 bases: TGCAGCGTGAAAACCGGGACTAGCCGGAATTCCTACGAGCAGTACTTC.

The chain links TRBV5-1 to TRBJ2-3; the D is unclear. Germline V gene sequence: CDR1 SGHRS, CDR2 YFSETQ. The CDR3 sequence is 15 residues long. The V end was cut by 5 bases, the J end by 0 bases, with 13 bases between. The CDR3 region has the DNA TGCGCCAGCAGTAGGTTGCAACCTAGCACAGATACGCAGTATTTT. This encodes CASSRLQPSTDTQYF. Full variable domain (outside the CDR3, taken from reference TRBV5-1 and TRBJ2-3): KAGVTQTPRYLIKTRGQQVTLSCSPISGHRSVSWYQQTPGQGLQFLFEYFSETQRNKGNFPGRFSGRQFSNSRSEMNVSTLELGDSALYLCASSRLQPSTDTQYFGPGTRLTVL.

This clonotype appeared a few times. The chain is built from TRBV24-1 and TRBJ2-2, with a tentative D call TRBD2 (6 bases). The CDR3 contains 16 residues. CDR1 and CDR2 (germline): KGHDR, SFDVKD. Trimming took off 4 bases at V and 0 bases at J, with 11 bases between the two ends. The CDR3 sequence is CATSDPGSANTGELFF. Written as DNA, the CDR3 is TGTGCCACCAGTGACCCCGGGAGTGCGAACACCGGGGAGCTGTTTTTT.

CDR3 protein: CASSSGTWQPQHF. The CDR3 coding sequence is TGTGCCAGCAGTTCCGGGACATGGCAGCCCCAGCATTTT. The J gene is TRBJ1-5, the V gene TRBV7-2, with D possibly being TRBD1 (6 bases). The germline CDR1 and CDR2 sequences are SGHTA and FQGNSA. Between the trimmed V and J ends, which lost 6 bases and 7 bases, there was a span of 13 bases. This CDR3 spans 13 amino acids. The full variable domain, its missing parts supplied by reference TRBV7-2 and TRBJ1-5, is GAGVSQSPSNKVTEKGKDVELRCDPISGHTALYWYRQSLGQGLEFLIYFQGNSAPDKSGLPSDRFSAERTGGSVSTLTIQRTQQEDSAVYLCASSSGTWQPQHFGDGTRLSIL.